This T cell receptor beta chain is from a study of OX40 agonist ivuxolimab in advanced cancers. The germline CDR1 and CDR2 sequences are MNHEY and SVGAGI. The CDR3 consists of 13 residues. V lost 5 bases and J 6 bases, leaving 13 bases between the germline ends. Only in-frame clones appear in the TCRdb table, and some are missing; sequencing was by immunoSEQ multiplex PCR. The sample lists about 71,000 clones; roughly 78% were seen once. Material: CD4+ or CD8+ T cells sorted from blood, obtained in a trial of the OX40 agonist ivuxolimab. This TCR came from an adult with an advanced solid tumor such as melanoma, head and neck, liver or kidney cancer. The chain links TRBV6-5 to TRBJ1-1; D is undetermined. The CDR3 DNA reads as TGTGCCAGCAGTGTATTCAGGATGGCTGAAGCTTTCTTT. As protein: CASSVFRMAEAFF.